This T cell receptor (beta chain) was identified in a study of blood T cell repertoires in COVID-19 (dated by TCRdb to the early 2020s). Background on the whole study: The collaborator samples originated in the United States, Italy and Spain and spanned the acute and convalescent phases of COVID-19. Sample metadata almost always included a de-identified subject ID, COVID-19 status, age in years and sex. Samples came from the ongoing ImmuneRACE study (first 160 participants) plus 1,254 subjects from 6 global collaborators. The prospective study material was composed of cDNA or gDNA derived from T cells, B-cell-depleted T cells, or PBMCs. Subjects who had been exposed to COVID-19, were actively infected with it, or had recovered from it provided the deeply sampled blood TCRbeta repertoires that made up the dataset. The repertoires were released in a freely available public database intended as a resource for research on the immune response to SARS-CoV-2. Where HLA class I and class II types were available, the types were taken from metadata supplied by the sample provider, not from assay-based typing. What the study reported, not specific to this receptor: Clinical and demographic metadata were provided uncurated, with the amount varying by source and participant.

This clone was detected only once. The specificity of this receptor is unknown. No per-base quality is available; no much larger clone lies one base away. TCRbeta CDR3 regions were amplified from genomic DNA using the immunoSEQ Assay, a bias-controlled multiplex PCR. The paper's data handling went like this. The number of nucleated cells in each sample was estimated from the amplification of reference gene primers within the assay. To quantify the absolute abundance of each unique TCRbeta CDR3 rearrangement, sequence reads were collapsed and filtered. For each sample, productive Simpson clonality was calculated as the square root of Simpson's diversity index over productive rearrangements. TCRdb stores this immuneACCESS table with in-frame sequences only. Part of the clones is absent; in the studies checked, under half of the shortfall reflects unresolved V genes, and no reason is known for the rest. The DNA gave D and trimming, while V, J and clone size come from that table. This sample holds hundreds of thousands of clones; 70% to 90% were observed only once. The ten largest make up under 9.5% of the sample.

Enrolling through a virtual design, the prospective study's participants ranged in age from roughly 18 to 89 years and lived across some 22 United States geographic areas. Cohort assignment in the prospective study relied on participant-reported clinical history from a screening survey and a study questionnaire. Recovered participants in ImmuneRACE Cohort 3 were defined as having two consecutive negative NP/OP PCR tests, clearance from a healthcare professional, or resolution of symptoms. Mobile phlebotomists in the prospective study collected whole blood, serum and a nasopharyngeal or oropharyngeal swab from every participant. Prospective study participants could optionally give additional blood draws and questionnaires over an approximately 2-month period. Before DNA extraction, prospective study blood samples were shipped either frozen or at room temperature. This sequence originates from a woman aged 60 to 75 who had recovered from COVID-19. Specimen: PBMCs or T cells enriched from blood (not recorded which).

CDR3 sequence: CASSFQTEAFF. The DNA sequence is TGTGCCAGCAGCTTTCAGACTGAAGCTTTCTTT. This receptor chain uses TRBV11-2 and TRBJ1-1; the D gene lacks a confident call. Measured from the cysteine to the phenylalanine, the CDR3 is 11 residues long. The retained sequence is limited to the CDR3, 33 bases, with the frame set at the first base. From a lookup of the germline V gene, CDR1 and CDR2 are SGHAT and FQNNGV. Between the V and J ends, shortened by 3 bases and 5 bases respectively, the junction contains 4 bases.